The entry that follows covers one T cell receptor (beta chain) sequence. This specimen comes from a study of blood T cell repertoires in COVID-19. Background on the study: PBMCs, B-cell-depleted T cells, or T cells were the source of the cDNA or gDNA that made up the material.

Under the authors' procedure: How many nucleated cells were present was estimated from reference gene primer amplification. TCRdb's table, derived via immunoSEQ multiplex PCR, lists solely in-frame clones and lacks some. V and J calls plus clone size are reproduced from that table; the DNA served to infer D and trimming. This table has roughly 200,000 clones, 89% appearing once. Participants were placed into cohorts based on the clinical history they reported. Per germline, CDR1 LGHDT and CDR2 YNNKEL (reference sequence). The CDR3 runs to 17 residues. Losses at the gene ends were 4 bases for V and 0 bases for J; bases not matched to a gene: 5.

Sequencing was carried out using PBMCs or T cells enriched from blood (not recorded which). This TCR was sampled from a woman between 40 and 50 years old with acute COVID-19. The gene calls are TRBV3-1 (or the pseudogene TRBV3-2) and TRBJ2-3, with 12 bases matching TRBD1. CDR3: CASSLGTGGGSTDTQYF. The CDR3 DNA is TGTGCCAGCAGCCTTGGGACAGGGGGCGGCAGCACAGATACGCAGTATTTT.